This record looks at one TCR beta chain sequence and its context. This CDR3 contains 16 residues. Germline V gene lookup returns CDR1 SGHNT and CDR2 YENEEA. V shed 5 bases and J 1 base; nucleotides not matched to a gene: 6. The sample is drawn from a study of T cell responses to AZD1222 COVID-19 vaccine. Profiling relied on immunoSEQ multiplex PCR, and the TCRdb table lists in-frame clones only, not all of them. The table has around 100,000 clones, 91% seen once. The gene calls are TRBV11-3 and TRBJ2-2; 8 positions agree with TRBD1. The receptor's source is an adult in good health. Sequencing was performed on peripheral blood, taken on day 0 of AZD1222 vaccination. Here the CDR3 DNA reads TGTGCCAGCAGCCCGTTCGGGACAGGGAACACCGGGGAGCTGTTTTTT. It is translated as CASSPFGTGNTGELFF.